Shown below are 14 T cell receptor beta chains from a single sample sequenced in a study of blood T cell repertoires in COVID-19. This table comes from immunoSEQ multiplex PCR, and its TCRdb copy is limited to in-frame clones, with some not included. The sample carries 200,000 to 250,000 clones, just under 85% recorded once. Sequencing was carried out using PBMCs or T cells enriched from blood (not recorded which). Every receptor here comes from a man aged 35 to 55 who had recovered from COVID-19.

The rearrangement joins TRBV5-1 to TRBJ2-2, with 9 bases that match TRBD1. Germline V gene data show CDR1 as SGHRS and CDR2 as YFSETQ. The CDR3 extends over 14 amino acids. The V gene end was trimmed by 1 base and the J gene end by 7 bases; junction bases not matched to a gene: 2. DNA of the CDR3: TGCGCCAGCAGCTTGACAGGGGGCAACGGGGAGCTGTTTTTT. As protein: CASSLTGGNGELFF.

The chain has TRBV9 and TRBJ1-3; 9 bases agree with TRBD1. From germline, CDR1 is SGDLS and CDR2 YYNGEE. V dropped 3 bases and J dropped 0; count of bases not matched to a gene: 4. The CDR3 covers 16 residues. CDR3 DNA: TGTGCCAGCAGCGAGGGACAGGGTCTCTCTGGAAACACCATATATTTT. Its protein product is CASSEGQGLSGNTIYF.

V usage is TRBV6-1 and J usage is TRBJ2-2; the match to TRBD2 covers 12 bases. The trim removed 2 bases at V and 7 bases at J, leaving 2 bases unmatched. Looked up from germline, CDR1 is MNHNS and CDR2 is SASEGT. The CDR3 is 15 residues long. The DNA for the CDR3 is TGTGCCAGCAGTGAAAGACTAGCGGGAGTCGGGGAGCTGTTTTTT. Translation gives CASSERLAGVGELFF.

This rearrangement joins TRBV6-1 to TRBJ2-7, with 7 nucleotides matching TRBD2. This CDR3 comprises 15 residues. Germline V gives CDR1 MNHNS, CDR2 SASEGT. V trimming: 0 bases; J trimming: 3 bases; junction bases outside the gene matches: 5. As DNA, the CDR3 is TGTGCCAGCAGTGAAGCGGGGGGGGTCCGCTACGAGCAGTACTTC. Protein product: CASSEAGGVRYEQYF.

The chain joins TRBV11-3 to TRBJ2-5, with 7 nucleotides matching TRBD1. Unmatched junction bases numbered 1, after V lost 2 bases and J lost 4 bases. CDR1 SGHNT and CDR2 YENEEA come from the germline V gene. The CDR3 covers 13 residues. Here the CDR3 reads CASSLSGGETQYF. CDR3 sequence (DNA): TGTGCCAGCAGCTTATCAGGGGGAGAGACCCAGTACTTC. The complete variable domain, with remaining parts taken from reference TRBV11-3 and TRBJ2-5, reads EAGVVQSPRYKIIEKKQPVAFWCNPISGHNTLYWYLQNLGQGPELLIRYENEEAVDDSQLPKDRFSAERLKGVDSTLKIQPAELGDSAVYLCASSLSGGETQYFGPGTRLLVL.

This clone has a handful of counts. The V gene is TRBV9, the J gene TRBJ2-2; 10 nucleotides align to TRBD2. This CDR3 has 15 amino acids. Germline V gene data show CDR1 as SGDLS and CDR2 as YYNGEE. The J segment lost 7 bases and the V segment lost 2 bases, leaving 5 bases of the junction unmatched. CDR3 loop: CASSVTSGVGGELFF. As DNA, the CDR3 is TGTGCCAGCAGCGTCACTAGCGGGGTCGGCGGGGAGCTGTTTTTT.

The DNA of the CDR3 is TGTGCCAGCAGCCCGGGGGTCAATGAGCAGTTCTTC. This codes for CASSPGVNEQFF. The chain recombines TRBV7-8 with TRBJ2-1; D may be TRBD2 (6 bases). CDR1 is SGHVS, CDR2 FQNEAQ, per germline. Trimming left V 5 bases short and J 6 bases short, with 8 bases between. The CDR3 extends over 12 amino acids.

V is TRBV24-1 and J is TRBJ2-3; 7 bases match TRBD1. The CDR3 covers 14 residues. Germline V CDR1 and CDR2: KGHDR, SFDVKD. After removal of 7 bases from V and 3 bases from J, the junction contained 6 bases not matched to a gene. CDR3 nucleotide sequence: TGTGCCACCAGAGACAGGGTGTCAACAGATACGCAGTATTTT. The encoded protein is CATRDRVSTDTQYF.

The chain recombines TRBV12-2 with TRBJ2-7; the table gives TRBD2 as D, unverified against the DNA. TRBV12-2 is tagged as a pseudogene. The CDR3 extends over 18 amino acids. The CDR3 is CASRSAPPQREEPYEQYF. The CDR3 DNA follows: TGTGCAAGTCGCTCCGCCCCGCCCCAGCGGGAGGAACCCTACGAGCAGTACTTC.

The J gene is TRBJ2-1, the V gene TRBV7-9, with 8 bases matching TRBD1. Trimming cost V 5 bases and J 6 bases; bases outside gene matches: 6. CDR1 and CDR2 from the germline V gene are SEHNR and FQNEAQ (reference sequence). This CDR3 has 14 amino acids. The CDR3 loop is CASSTTGTGNEQFF. The CDR3 coding sequence is TGTGCCAGCAGCACCACCGGGACAGGCAATGAGCAGTTCTTC.

The chain joins TRBV5-1 to TRBJ2-7, with 9 bases fitting TRBD2. The ends lost 0 bases at V and 3 bases at J; junction bases unmatched: 4. CDR1 and CDR2 from the germline V gene are SGHRS and YFSETQ. The CDR3 covers 15 residues. The CDR3 sequence is CASSLDFSGGYEQYF. CDR3 DNA: TGCGCCAGCAGCTTGGATTTTAGCGGGGGCTACGAGCAGTACTTC.

The chain employs TRBV27 and TRBJ2-7; D may be TRBD2 (5 bases). Germline loops: CDR1 MNHEY, CDR2 SMNVEV (reference sequence). This CDR3 has 14 amino acids. V was clipped by 5 bases and J by 2 bases, with 13 bases between them. The CDR3 DNA follows: TGTGCCAGCAGTCAAGGACGGAGGCCCTACGAGCAGTACTTC. Its translation is CASSQGRRPYEQYF.

This clone was seen a few times. This chain connects TRBV28 to TRBJ2-7; 10 bases are shared with TRBD2. The CDR3 is 13 amino acids. Germline values: CDR1 MDHEN, CDR2 SYDVKM. This CDR3 is CVSSSGRTYEQYF. The CDR3 DNA sequence: TGTGTTTCCTCTAGCGGGAGAACCTACGAGCAGTACTTC.

V and J are TRBV3-1 (or the pseudogene TRBV3-2) and TRBJ2-7; possibly TRBD2 for D (6 bases). CDR1 is LGHDT, CDR2 YNNKEL, per germline (reference sequence). The CDR3 totals 14 residues. Trimming stripped 0 bases from V and 2 bases from J, with 8 bases between. The CDR3 protein is CASSQEGLTYEQYF. The CDR3 nucleotides are TGTGCCAGCAGCCAAGAGGGACTCACCTACGAGCAGTACTTC.